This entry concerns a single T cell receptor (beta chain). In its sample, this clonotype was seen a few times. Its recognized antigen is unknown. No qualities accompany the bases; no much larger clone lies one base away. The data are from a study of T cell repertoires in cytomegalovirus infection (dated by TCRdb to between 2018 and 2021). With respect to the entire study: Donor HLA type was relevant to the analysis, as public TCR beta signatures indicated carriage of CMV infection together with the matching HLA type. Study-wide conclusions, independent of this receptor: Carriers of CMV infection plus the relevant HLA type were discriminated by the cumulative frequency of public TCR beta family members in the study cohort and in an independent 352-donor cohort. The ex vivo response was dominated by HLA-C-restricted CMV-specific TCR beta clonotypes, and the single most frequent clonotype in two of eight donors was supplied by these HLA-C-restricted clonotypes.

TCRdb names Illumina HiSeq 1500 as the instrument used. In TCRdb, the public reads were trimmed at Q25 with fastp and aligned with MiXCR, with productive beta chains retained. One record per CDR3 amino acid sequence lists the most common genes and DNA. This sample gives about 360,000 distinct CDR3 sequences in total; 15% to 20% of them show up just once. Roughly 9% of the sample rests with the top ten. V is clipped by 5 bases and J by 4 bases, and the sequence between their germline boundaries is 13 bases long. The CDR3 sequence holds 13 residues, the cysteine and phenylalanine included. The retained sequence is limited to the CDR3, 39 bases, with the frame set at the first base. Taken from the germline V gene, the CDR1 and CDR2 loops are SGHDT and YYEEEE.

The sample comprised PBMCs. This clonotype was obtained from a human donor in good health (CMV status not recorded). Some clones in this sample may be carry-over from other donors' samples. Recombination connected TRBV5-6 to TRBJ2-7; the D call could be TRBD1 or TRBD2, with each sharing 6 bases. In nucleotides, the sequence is TGTGCCAGCAGTCGGGGGCGTTTATACGAGCAGTACTTC. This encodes CASSRGRLYEQYF. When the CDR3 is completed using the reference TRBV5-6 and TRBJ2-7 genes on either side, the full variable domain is DAGVTQSPTHLIKTRGQQVTLRCSPKSGHDTVSWYQQALGQGPQFIFQYYEEEERQRGNFPDRFSGHQFPNYSSELNVNALLLGDSALYLCASSRGRLYEQYFGPGTRLTVT.